One sample yielded the 30 T cell receptor beta chains listed below, sequenced in a study of blood T cell repertoires in COVID-19. This table comes from immunoSEQ multiplex PCR, and its TCRdb copy is limited to in-frame clones, with some not included. Here the sample spans approximately 210,000 clones, around 90% being singletons. Sequencing used PBMCs or T cells enriched from blood (not recorded which). The receptors come from a woman aged 45-59 years with acute COVID-19.

V and J are TRBV2 and TRBJ2-7; possible D gene TRBD1, 6 bases. V dropped 4 bases and J dropped 7 bases, with 14 bases sitting between them. CDR1 is SNHLY, CDR2 FYNNEI, per germline. The CDR3 is 13 residues long. The CDR3 here is CASSVTGQREQYF. CDR3 sequence (DNA): TGTGCCAGCAGTGTTACAGGACAGAGGGAGCAGTACTTC.

This clone was recorded many times. The gene calls are TRBV2 and TRBJ1-6; 7 bases align to TRBD1. The ends lost 7 bases at V and 6 bases at J; junction bases unmatched: 12. The CDR3 runs to 16 residues. CDR1 and CDR2 (germline): SNHLY, FYNNEI. The CDR3 spells CASILRRGTANSPLHF. The CDR3 DNA is TGTGCCAGCATTTTAAGACGTGGGACAGCTAATTCACCCCTCCACTTT.

The rearrangement links TRBV6-5 to TRBJ1-2, with D possibly TRBD1 on 6 matching bases. Germline V gene sequence: CDR1 MNHEY, CDR2 SVGAGI. V was trimmed by 2 bases and J by 7 bases, leaving 14 bases between them. This CDR3 is built from 14 residues. The CDR3 sequence: CASSYDGGPSGYTF. Written as DNA, the CDR3 is TGTGCCAGCAGTTACGATGGGGGCCCGTCTGGCTACACCTTC.

The chain links TRBV7-9 to TRBJ1-6, with D possibly being TRBD1 (6 bases). This CDR3 has 14 amino acids. Trimming cost V 6 bases and J 7 bases, with 13 bases left between them. Germline-derived CDR1 and CDR2 are SEHNR and FQNEAQ (reference sequence). CDR3 DNA: TGTGCCAGCAGTTCAGGGGTTTGGAATTCACCCCTCCACTTT. The encoded protein is CASSSGVWNSPLHF.

The chain links TRBV7-6 to TRBJ2-7; 16 bases map to TRBD2. CDR1 SGHVS and CDR2 FNYEAQ come from the germline V gene. The CDR3 runs to 15 residues. J lost 7 bases, V lost 6 bases, and 6 bases had no gene match. DNA of the CDR3: TGTGCCAGCAGTTGGGGGACTAGCGGGAGGGAAGAGCAGTACTTC. This gives the protein CASSWGTSGREEQYF.

The chain is built from TRBV19 and TRBJ2-1; TRBD2 might be the D (6 bases). V was trimmed by 3 bases and J by 4 bases, leaving 19 bases between them. The germline gives CDR1 LNHDA, CDR2 SQIVND (reference sequence). The CDR3 runs to 17 residues. CDR3 coding DNA: TGTGCCAGTAGTATGGCCTCGGGTGGGGGGTTTTACAATGAGCAGTTCTTC. Amino acid sequence: CASSMASGGGFYNEQFF.

The chain carries TRBV18 and TRBJ2-5; the match to TRBD2 covers 7 bases. J lost 5 bases, V lost 3 bases, and 6 bases had no gene match. The germline gives CDR1 KGHSH, CDR2 LQKENI. CDR3 length: 14 amino acids. CDR3 sequence reads: CASSPGIGGETQYF. The CDR3 DNA follows: TGTGCCAGCTCACCGGGAATCGGGGGGGAGACCCAGTACTTC.

This rearrangement joins TRBV7-8 to TRBJ1-2; the D is unclear. This CDR3 is 14 amino acids long. V was pared by 2 bases and J by 6 bases, with 13 bases between. Germline loops: CDR1 SGHVS, CDR2 FQNEAQ. The CDR3 spells CASSLTQAVDGYTF. The CDR3 nucleotides read TGTGCCAGCAGCTTAACCCAAGCGGTCGATGGCTACACCTTC.

V usage is TRBV6-6 and J usage is TRBJ2-3, with D maybe TRBD1 (6 bases). Trimming pared 5 bases from V and 1 base from J, leaving 13 bases between. CDR1 and CDR2 (germline): MNHNY, SVGAGI (reference sequence). This CDR3 is 15 amino acids long. DNA of the CDR3: TGTGCCAGCAGTAAAGGGGGAGTGGGCACAGATACGCAGTATTTT. Its translation is CASSKGGVGTDTQYF.

The chain carries TRBV29-1 and TRBJ2-7; tentative D call: TRBD1 (5 bases). Trimming cost V 7 bases and J 2 bases, with 12 bases left between them. CDR3 size: 12 residues. Germline-derived CDR1 and CDR2 are SQVTM and ANQGSEA. DNA of the CDR3: TGCAGCGCGACAGCCACCACCTACGAGCAGTACTTC. It specifies CSATATTYEQYF.

The V call is TRBV9, the J call TRBJ2-7; TRBD1 might be the D (5 bases). This CDR3 is 14 amino acids long. CDR1 is SGDLS and CDR2 is YYNGEE in the germline V gene. The V gene lost 4 bases and the J gene lost 0 bases, with 11 bases spanning the gap. The CDR3 nucleotides are TGTGCCAGCAGCCCTCAGGACACCTCCTACGAGCAGTACTTC. This encodes CASSPQDTSYEQYF.

The genes are TRBV2 and TRBJ1-5; TRBD1 aligns across 9 bases. CDR1 and CDR2 from the germline V gene are SNHLY and FYNNEI. Trimming at V came to 1 base and at J to 6 bases, leaving 4 bases not matched to a gene. This CDR3 region has 15 residues. CDR3 amino acids: CASSEGTGEGQPQHF. CDR3 nucleotide sequence: TGTGCCAGCAGTGAAGGGACAGGGGAAGGTCAGCCCCAGCATTTT.

J is TRBJ1-2 and V is TRBV7-9; D gene unclear. The length of the CDR3 is 15 residues. Per the germline V gene, CDR1 is SEHNR and CDR2 is FQNEAQ (reference sequence). V dropped 1 base and J dropped 8 bases, with 17 bases sitting between them. CDR3 bases: TGTGCCAGCAGCTTAGAAAGTTTGCGGGGAGGCGGCTACACCTTC. This gives the protein CASSLESLRGGGYTF.

This chain links TRBV18 with TRBJ2-1, with D unresolved. CDR3 length: 15 amino acids. Germline V lookup: CDR1 KGHSH, CDR2 LQKENI. V lost 1 base and J 4 bases, leaving 11 bases between the germline ends. The CDR3 is CASSPLVAAYNEQFF. The CDR3 bases are TGTGCCAGCTCACCACTAGTTGCGGCATACAATGAGCAGTTCTTC.

This clone was observed a handful of times. The V call is TRBV20-1, the J call TRBJ2-7; tentatively, D is TRBD2 (6 bases). Per germline, CDR1 DFQATT and CDR2 SNEGSKA (reference sequence). V lost 3 bases and J 2 bases, leaving 14 bases between the germline ends. This CDR3 contains 14 residues. The CDR3 coding sequence is TGCAGTGCTAGTGAGGGGCGGGGTCCCTACGAGCAGTACTTC. Protein: CSASEGRGPYEQYF.

The chain joins TRBV19 to TRBJ1-1, with 7 bases aligning to TRBD1. The CDR3 is made up of 15 amino acids. With 1 base clipped from V and 4 bases from J, the junction kept 6 bases outside the gene matches. Germline V gives CDR1 LNHDA, CDR2 SQIVND (reference sequence). CDR3 nucleotide sequence: TGTGCCAGTAGTATAGTCGAGGGGGCCGGCACTGAAGCTTTCTTT. Its translation is CASSIVEGAGTEAFF.

The chain combines TRBV7-6 with TRBJ2-3, with TRBD2 as a possible D gene (5 bases). Trimming shortened V by 5 bases and J by 0 bases, and 15 bases separated the two germline ends. The CDR3 has 16 residues. Germline loops: CDR1 SGHVS, CDR2 FNYEAQ. CDR3 coding DNA: TGTGCCAGCAGCCTCGAGGGTTTTTCTAGCACAGATACGCAGTATTTT. This encodes CASSLEGFSSTDTQYF.

The chain joins TRBV3-1 (or the pseudogene TRBV3-2) to TRBJ1-2; D gene unclear. CDR3 length: 11 residues. CDR1 is LGHDT, CDR2 YNNKEL, per germline (reference sequence). V was clipped by 8 bases and J by 4 bases, with 8 bases between them. CDR3 protein: CASRSGYGYTF. The DNA for the CDR3 is TGTGCCAGCCGGTCGGGCTATGGCTACACCTTC.

The chain is built from TRBV18 and TRBJ2-4; 7 bases fit TRBD2. CDR3 length equals 14 residues. Germline-derived CDR1 and CDR2 are KGHSH and LQKENI. V shed 1 base and J 8 bases; nucleotides not matched to a gene: 5. Here the CDR3 reads CASSPQQGGDIQYF. The CDR3 nucleotides read TGTGCCAGCTCACCACAGCAGGGAGGGGACATTCAGTACTTC. Looking up the rest from reference TRBV18 and TRBJ2-4 gives the full variable domain: NAGVMQNPRHLVRRRGQEARLRCSPMKGHSHVYWYRQLPEEGLKFMVYLQKENIIDESGMPKERFSAEFPKEGPSILRIQQVVRGDSAAYFCASSPQQGGDIQYFGAGTRLSVL.

The chain has TRBV30 and TRBJ1-1, with TRBD1 identical over 8 bases. CDR1 is GTSNPN, CDR2 SVGIG, per germline (reference sequence). The CDR3 consists of 13 residues. J lost 6 bases, V lost 1 base, and 4 bases had no gene match. CDR3 sequence (DNA): TGTGCCTGGAGTGGGACAGGGCGGCCTGAAGCTTTCTTT. This translates into CAWSGTGRPEAFF. Full variable domain (rest looked up from reference TRBV30 and TRBJ1-1): SQTIHQWPATLVQPVGSPLSLECTVEGTSNPNLYWYRQAAGRGLQLLFYSVGIGQISSEVPQNLSASRPQDRQFILSSKKLLLSDSGFYLCAWSGTGRPEAFFGQGTRLTVV.

The rearrangement uses TRBV19 and TRBJ1-6, with D perhaps matching TRBD1 (6 bases). V lost 3 bases and J 0 bases, leaving 15 bases between the germline ends. The V gene's germline CDR1 is LNHDA and CDR2 SQIVND (reference sequence). This CDR3 has 18 amino acids. The CDR3 nucleotides are TGTGCCAGTAGTATGGGGGGGCAGCAGAGCTCCTATAATTCACCCCTCCACTTT. Its translation is CASSMGGQQSSYNSPLHF.

This CDR3 reads CASSPSGQMNTEAFF. CDR3 sequence (DNA): TGTGCCAGCTCACCCTCGGGACAAATGAACACTGAAGCTTTCTTT. The V and J genes are TRBV18 and TRBJ1-1; D possibly corresponds to TRBD1 (6 bases). This CDR3 is built from 15 residues. The V gene's germline CDR1 is KGHSH and CDR2 LQKENI. The V end lost 3 bases, the J end lost 0 bases, and 11 bases lay between the germline ends.

There are a few counts of this clone. The chain joins TRBV6-5 to TRBJ1-5; no definite D call. Trimming took 7 bases from V and 2 from J, leaving 15 bases between them. Germline assignment: CDR1 MNHEY and CDR2 SVGAGI. The CDR3 is 15 residues long. CDR3 region: CASIVGEWGNQPQHF. The CDR3 nucleotides are TGTGCCAGCATTGTTGGGGAGTGGGGCAATCAGCCCCAGCATTTT.

DNA for the CDR3: TGCAGCGTTGTACTGGGAGGAGGTGGAGAGACCCAGTACTTC. It codes for CSVVLGGGGETQYF. The rearrangement links TRBV29-1 to TRBJ2-5; possible D gene TRBD2, 6 bases. The CDR3 spans 14 residues. The germline V gene encodes CDR1 SQVTM and CDR2 ANQGSEA. V gave up 4 bases and J gave up 4 bases, with 16 bases separating them.

This rearrangement joins TRBV7-2 to TRBJ2-1, with TRBD2 identical over 9 bases. The junction had 6 bases not matched to a gene; V was cut back by 2 bases and J by 7 bases. The germline CDR1 and CDR2 sequences are SGHTA and FQGNSA. This CDR3 contains 15 residues. The CDR3 bases are TGTGCCAGCAGCTTAAGTAGCGGGAGTCAGAATGAGCAGTTCTTC. This gives the protein CASSLSSGSQNEQFF.

This chain uses TRBV7-3 with TRBJ1-2, with 7 bases fitting TRBD1. CDR3 size: 14 residues. Germline CDR1 is SGHTA and CDR2 is FQGTGA. V lost 5 bases and J lost 4; bases outside the gene matches: 7. CDR3 DNA sequence: TGTGCCAGCAGCCTCCGACAGGGAGGCTATGGCTACACCTTC. Translating it yields CASSLRQGGYGYTF.

This chain links TRBV12-3 or TRBV12-4 with TRBJ2-1, with TRBD2 as a possible D gene (5 bases). The CDR3 covers 12 residues. Between the trimmed V and J ends, which lost 7 bases and 8 bases, there was a span of 12 bases. CDR3 DNA sequence: TGTGCCAGCACCCCCGGGGTTGATGAGCAGTTCTTC. Its translation is CASTPGVDEQFF.

The chain couples TRBV5-1 to TRBJ2-7; no firm D call. This CDR3 has 14 amino acids. The V and J ends lost 4 bases and 0 bases respectively, with 11 bases between them. The germline CDR1 and CDR2 sequences are SGHRS and YFSETQ. CDR3: CASSPGFLSYEQYF. As DNA, the CDR3 is TGCGCCAGCAGCCCGGGTTTTCTCTCCTACGAGCAGTACTTC.

The gene calls are TRBV29-1 and TRBJ2-2; D remains ambiguous. The CDR3 sequence is 12 residues long. The V gene's germline CDR1 is SQVTM and CDR2 ANQGSEA. Trimming removed 7 bases from V and 2 bases from J, with 8 bases in between. For the CDR3, the DNA is TGCAGCGCCTCAGAAAACACCGGGGAGCTGTTTTTT. Protein sequence: CSASENTGELFF.

V is TRBV4-1 and J is TRBJ2-7, with TRBD2 matching over 11 bases. CDR3 length equals 16 residues. Germline V lookup: CDR1 MGHRA, CDR2 YSYEKL. Trimming at V came to 1 base and at J to 1 base, leaving 3 bases not matched to a gene. CDR3 DNA sequence: TGCGCCAGCAGCCAAGTTCTAGCGGGAGGATCCTACGAGCAGTACTTC. It is translated as CASSQVLAGGSYEQYF.